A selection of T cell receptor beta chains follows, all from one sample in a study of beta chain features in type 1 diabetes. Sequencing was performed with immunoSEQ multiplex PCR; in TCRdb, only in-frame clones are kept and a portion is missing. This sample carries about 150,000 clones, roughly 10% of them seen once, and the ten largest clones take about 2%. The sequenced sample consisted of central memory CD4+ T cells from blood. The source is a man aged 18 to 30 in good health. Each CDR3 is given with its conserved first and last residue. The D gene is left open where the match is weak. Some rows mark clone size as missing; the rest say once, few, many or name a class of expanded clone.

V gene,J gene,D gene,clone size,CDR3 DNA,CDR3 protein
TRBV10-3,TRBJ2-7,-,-,TGTGCCATCGGGACCAACAACGAGCAGTACTTC,CAIGTNNEQYF
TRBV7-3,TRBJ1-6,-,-,TGTGCCAGCAGCTTAACCGGAAGGAGGGATTCACCCCTCCACTTT,CASSLTGRRDSPLHF
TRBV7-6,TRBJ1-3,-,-,TGTGCCAGCAGCTCGTCGTGGAGAAACACCATATATTTT,CASSSSWRNTIYF
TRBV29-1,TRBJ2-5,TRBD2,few,TGCAGCGTCGTGGGACTAGCGGGGGGGCCGAAAGAGACCCAGTACTTC,CSVVGLAGGPKETQYF
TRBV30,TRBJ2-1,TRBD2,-,TGTGCCCTAGCTAGCGGGGCATACAATGAGCAGTTCTTC,CALASGAYNEQFF
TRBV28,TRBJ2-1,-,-,TGTGCCTCCCTAGCTGGGGAGTTAGGCGGTGAGCAGTTCTTC,CASLAGELGGEQFF
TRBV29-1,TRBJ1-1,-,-,TGCAGCGTTGAAGGTAGAAGACAGACAAACACTGAAGCTTTCTTT,CSVEGRRQTNTEAFF
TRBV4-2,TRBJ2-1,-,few,TGTGCCAGCAGCCTGAAGGTTGAGCAGTTCTTC,CASSLKVEQFF
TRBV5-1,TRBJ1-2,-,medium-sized,TGCGCCAGCAGCTTTTCCGTAGGGGGAATCTATGGCTACACCTTC,CASSFSVGGIYGYTF
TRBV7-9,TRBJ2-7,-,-,TGTGCCAGCAGCCGTGGGGGAAGGTTCGACTACGAGCAGTACTTC,CASSRGGRFDYEQYF
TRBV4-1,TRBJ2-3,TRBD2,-,TGCGCCAGCAGCCCAGGACTAGCGGGAGGGCGGGAGGCGCAGTATTTT,CASSPGLAGGREAQYF
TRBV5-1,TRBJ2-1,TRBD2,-,TGCGCCAGCAGCTTTGCACTAGCGCGATTCAATGAGCAGTTCTTC,CASSFALARFNEQFF
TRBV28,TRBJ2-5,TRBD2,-,TGTGCCAGCAGTCCAGCGGGACGGGAGACCCAGTACTTC,CASSPAGRETQYF
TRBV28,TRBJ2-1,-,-,TGTGCCAGCACGGACGGATCCTACAATGAGCAGTTCTTC,CASTDGSYNEQFF
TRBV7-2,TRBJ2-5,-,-,TGTGCCAGCAGCTTAAGTTCTCCGAGCGGGCGAGAGACCCAGTACTTC,CASSLSSPSGRETQYF
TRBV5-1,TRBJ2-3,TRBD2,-,TGCGCCAGCAGCTCCCGGACTAGCGGGGGAGATACGCAGTATTTT,CASSSRTSGGDTQYF
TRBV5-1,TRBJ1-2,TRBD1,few,TGCGCCAGCAGCAAGGAGGGGGCCTCCATCTATGGCTACACCTTC,CASSKEGASIYGYTF
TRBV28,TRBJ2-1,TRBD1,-,TGTGCCAGCAGTCGGGACAGGAGCTCCTACAATGAGCAGTTCTTC,CASSRDRSSYNEQFF
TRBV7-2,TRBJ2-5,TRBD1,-,TGTGCCAGCAGCTTATTTGGGACAGTCCAAGAGACCCAGTACTTC,CASSLFGTVQETQYF
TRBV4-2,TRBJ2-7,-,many,TGTGCCAGCAGCCAGGGAATCGGATCCACCTACTCCTACGAGCAGTACTTC,CASSQGIGSTYSYEQYF